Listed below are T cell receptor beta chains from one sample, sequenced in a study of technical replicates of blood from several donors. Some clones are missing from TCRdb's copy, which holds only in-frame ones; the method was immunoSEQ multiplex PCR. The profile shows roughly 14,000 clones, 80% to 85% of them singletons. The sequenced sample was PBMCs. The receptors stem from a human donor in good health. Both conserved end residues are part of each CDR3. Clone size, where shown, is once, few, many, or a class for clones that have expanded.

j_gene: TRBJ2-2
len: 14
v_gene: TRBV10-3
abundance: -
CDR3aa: CATEPGLNTGELFF

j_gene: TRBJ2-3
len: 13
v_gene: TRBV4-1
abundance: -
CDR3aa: CASSQDSRDTQYF

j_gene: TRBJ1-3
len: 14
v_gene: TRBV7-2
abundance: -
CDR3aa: CASSPTGTGNTIYF

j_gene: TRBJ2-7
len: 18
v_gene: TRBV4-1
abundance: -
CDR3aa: CASSQGILRREVSYEQYF

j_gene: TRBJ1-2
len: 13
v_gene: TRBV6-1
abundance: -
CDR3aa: CASKRQGDYGYTF

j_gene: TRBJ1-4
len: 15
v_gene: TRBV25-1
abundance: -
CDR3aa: CASSKGGDGGEKLFF

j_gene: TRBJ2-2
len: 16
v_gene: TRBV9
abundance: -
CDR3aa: CASSVEAGPGTGELFF

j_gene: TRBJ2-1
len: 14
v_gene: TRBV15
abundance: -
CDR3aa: CATSRGQDYNEQFF

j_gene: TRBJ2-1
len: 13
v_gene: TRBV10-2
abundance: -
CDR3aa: CASRLAAHNEQFF

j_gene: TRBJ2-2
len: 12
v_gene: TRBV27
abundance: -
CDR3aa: CASNGDTGELFF

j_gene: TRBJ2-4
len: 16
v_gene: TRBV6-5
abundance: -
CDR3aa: CASSYSREGGKNIQYF

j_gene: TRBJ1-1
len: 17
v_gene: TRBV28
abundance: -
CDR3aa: CASSFLPGQEQNTEAFF

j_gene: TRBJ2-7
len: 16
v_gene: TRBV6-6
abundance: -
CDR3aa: CASRPERRDLAYEQYF

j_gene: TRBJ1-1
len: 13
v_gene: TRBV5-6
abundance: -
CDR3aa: CASSLAFRTEAFF

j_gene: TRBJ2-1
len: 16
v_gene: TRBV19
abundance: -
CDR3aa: CASSPFHSGGYNEQFF

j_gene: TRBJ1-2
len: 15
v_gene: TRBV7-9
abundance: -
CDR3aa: CASSMGDRGPYGYTF

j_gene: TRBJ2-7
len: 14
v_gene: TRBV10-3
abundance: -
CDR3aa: CAIGPGTQRGEQYF

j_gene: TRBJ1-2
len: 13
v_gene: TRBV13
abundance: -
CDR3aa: CASSLAGFYGYTF

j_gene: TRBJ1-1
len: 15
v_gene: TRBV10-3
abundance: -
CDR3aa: CAISLTGGSTTEAFF

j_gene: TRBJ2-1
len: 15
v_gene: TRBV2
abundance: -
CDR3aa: CASSGSGASYNEQFF

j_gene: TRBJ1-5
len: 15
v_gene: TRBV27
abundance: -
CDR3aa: CASSLSPQGDQPQHF

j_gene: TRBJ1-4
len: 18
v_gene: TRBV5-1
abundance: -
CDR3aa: CASSFGGQGRYTNEKLFF

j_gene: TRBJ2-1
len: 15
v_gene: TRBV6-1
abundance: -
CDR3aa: CASSETASGNNEQFF

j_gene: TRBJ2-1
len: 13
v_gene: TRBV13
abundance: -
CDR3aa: CASSLYGGDGQFF

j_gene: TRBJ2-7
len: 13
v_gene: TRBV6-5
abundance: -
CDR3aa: CASSRDRIYEQYF

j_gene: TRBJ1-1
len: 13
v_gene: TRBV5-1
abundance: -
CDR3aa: CASNDRGNTEAFF

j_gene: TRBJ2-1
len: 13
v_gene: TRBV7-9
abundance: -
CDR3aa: CASSFSASDEQFF

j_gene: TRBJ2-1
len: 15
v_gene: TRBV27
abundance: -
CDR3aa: CASSLAGESYNEQFF

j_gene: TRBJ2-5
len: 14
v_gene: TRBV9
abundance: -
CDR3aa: CASSVVSGGETQYF

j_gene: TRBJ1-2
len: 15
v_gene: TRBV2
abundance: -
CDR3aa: CASSDGGRGAEGYTF

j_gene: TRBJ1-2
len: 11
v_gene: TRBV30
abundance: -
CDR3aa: CASDRGIWYTF

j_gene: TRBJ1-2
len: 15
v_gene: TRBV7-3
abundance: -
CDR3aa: CASSPGTGGTYGYTF

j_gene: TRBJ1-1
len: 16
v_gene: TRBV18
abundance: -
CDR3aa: CASSPPGQAGFGEAFF

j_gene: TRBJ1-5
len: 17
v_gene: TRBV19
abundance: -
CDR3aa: CASSMGGAPLGDQPQHF

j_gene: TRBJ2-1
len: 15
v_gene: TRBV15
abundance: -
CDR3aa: CATSRDRDRGREQFF

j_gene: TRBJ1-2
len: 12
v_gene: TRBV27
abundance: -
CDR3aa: CASSPGGHGYTF

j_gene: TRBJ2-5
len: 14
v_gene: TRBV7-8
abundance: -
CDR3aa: CASSSGGAGETQYF

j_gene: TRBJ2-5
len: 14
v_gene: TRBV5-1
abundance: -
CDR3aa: CASSLFSNKETQYF

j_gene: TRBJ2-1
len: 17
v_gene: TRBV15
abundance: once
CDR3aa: CATSRNILAGNANEQFF

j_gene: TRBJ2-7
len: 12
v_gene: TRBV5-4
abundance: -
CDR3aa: CASSSQGYEQYF

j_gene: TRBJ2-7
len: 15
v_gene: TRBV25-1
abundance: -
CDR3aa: CASQPGQASSYEQYF

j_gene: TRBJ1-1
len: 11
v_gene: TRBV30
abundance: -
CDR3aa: CAWRQGTEAFF

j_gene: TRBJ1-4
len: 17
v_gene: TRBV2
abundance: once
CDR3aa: CASSEANRKTTNEKLFF

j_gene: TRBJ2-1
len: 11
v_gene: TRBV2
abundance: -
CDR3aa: CASTGYNEQFF

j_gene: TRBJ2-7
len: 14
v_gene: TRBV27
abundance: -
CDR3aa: CASSLRGLSYEQYF

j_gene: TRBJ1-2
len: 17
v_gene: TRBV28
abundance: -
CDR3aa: CASHTMSGVPSTYGYTF

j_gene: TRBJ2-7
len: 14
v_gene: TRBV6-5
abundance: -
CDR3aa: CASNRSPSSYEQYF

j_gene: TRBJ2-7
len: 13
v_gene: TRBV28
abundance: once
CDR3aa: CASSPWTGGEQYF

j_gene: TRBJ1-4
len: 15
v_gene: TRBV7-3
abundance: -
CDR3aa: CASSLPGTVNEKLFF

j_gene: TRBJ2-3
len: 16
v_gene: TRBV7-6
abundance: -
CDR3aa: CASSLGGPRNTDTQYF